These 15 T cell receptor beta chains originate from one sample sequenced in a study of beta chain features in type 1 diabetes. Whole-study results and caveats: In every one of the four CD4+ subsets, TCRB CDR3s were moderately but significantly shorter in Type 1 diabetes patients.

Since all of the isolated RNA was reverse transcribed, expressed TCRB transcripts were what got sequenced. Some clones are missing from TCRdb's copy, which holds only in-frame ones; the method was immunoSEQ multiplex PCR. The profile shows 100,000 to 150,000 clones, 15% to 20% of them singletons. These receptors' targets are unknown. Sequencing input: central memory CD4+ T cells from blood. These receptors all stem from a man in his thirties or forties with type 1 diabetes.

This clone was detected only a few times. The chain has TRBV7-9 and TRBJ2-3; D perhaps matches TRBD2 (5 bases). There are 12 residues in the CDR3. V was trimmed by 5 bases and J by 4 bases, leaving 7 bases between them. Germline CDR1 reads SEHNR; CDR2 reads FQNEAQ (reference sequence). The CDR3 DNA reads as TGTGCCAGCAGCCCGAGGGCAGATACGCAGTATTTT. It encodes CASSPRADTQYF. Drawing the rest from reference TRBV7-9 and TRBJ2-3, the complete variable domain is DTGVSQNPRHKITKRGQNVTFRCDPISEHNRLYWYRQTLGQGPEFLTYFQNEAQLEKSRLLSDRFSAERPKGSFSTLEIQRTEQGDSAMYLCASSPRADTQYFGPGTRLTVL.

The V gene is TRBV5-1, the J gene TRBJ1-6; 10 nucleotides align to TRBD1. Germline CDR1 SGHRS, CDR2 YFSETQ. The CDR3 is 13 residues long. V gave up 4 bases and J gave up 9 bases; unmatched junction bases: 1. This CDR3 is CASSGDRGSPLHF. Here the CDR3 DNA reads TGCGCCAGCAGCGGGGACAGGGGTTCACCCCTCCACTTT.

Many counts were recorded for this clone. V gene TRBV5-8 combines with J gene TRBJ2-1; TRBD1 matches 9 bases. CDR1 and CDR2 from the germline V gene are SGHTS and YDEGEE. Trimming cost V 2 bases and J 5 bases; bases outside gene matches: 8. There are 16 residues in the CDR3. The DNA for the CDR3 is TGTGCCAGCAGCTTTAACAGGGGGCAGGGAGACAATGAGCAGTTCTTC. Protein sequence: CASSFNRGQGDNEQFF.

This clone came up a few times. The chain joins TRBV30 to TRBJ1-2; D is uncertain. The germline CDR1 and CDR2 sequences are GTSNPN and SVGIG (reference sequence). V lost 2 bases and J lost 7, with 17 bases in between. The CDR3 runs 14 residues. This chain's CDR3 is CAWSSGRVKGGYTF. CDR3 DNA: TGTGCCTGGAGTTCGGGTAGGGTTAAGGGTGGCTACACCTTC.

The chain joins TRBV18 to TRBJ2-5; 11 bases align to TRBD2. The CDR3 spans 18 residues. Losses at the gene ends were 0 bases for V and 7 bases for J; bases not matched to a gene: 13. Per the germline V gene, CDR1 is KGHSH and CDR2 is LQKENI. CDR3 amino acids: CASSPPYRTSGGPGTQYF. DNA for the CDR3: TGTGCCAGCTCACCACCGTATAGAACTAGCGGGGGACCGGGGACCCAGTACTTC.

J is TRBJ2-7 and V is TRBV29-1; 9 positions agree with TRBD1. Germline CDR1 SQVTM, CDR2 ANQGSEA. This CDR3 is 15 amino acids long. The V gene end was trimmed by 6 bases and the J gene end by 2 bases; junction bases not matched to a gene: 11. CDR3 sequence reads: CSVTSLGTGTYEQYF. Written as DNA, the CDR3 is TGCAGCGTAACCTCGCTGGGGACAGGGACCTACGAGCAGTACTTC.

This clone was detected only a few times. This chain uses TRBV4-3 with TRBJ1-6; TRBD1 matches 7 bases. The CDR3 covers 16 residues. V was pared by 4 bases and J by 10 bases, with 13 bases of the junction left unmatched. In germline, CDR1 is LGHNA, CDR2 YSLEER. This CDR3 reads CASSLQVQGTGSPLHF. The CDR3, as DNA: TGCGCCAGCAGCCTACAGGTACAGGGGACGGGATCACCCCTCCACTTT.

This clone showed up just a few times. The gene calls are TRBV13 and TRBJ2-1; D uncertain. CDR1 is PRHDT and CDR2 is FYEKMQ in the germline V gene (reference sequence). The length of the CDR3 is 14 residues. Trimming cost V 5 bases and J 0 bases, with 8 bases left between them. DNA for the CDR3: TGTGCCAGCAGCCCCGTAGCCTCCTACAATGAGCAGTTCTTC. Its protein is CASSPVASYNEQFF.

This clone was counted at least ten times. The rearrangement links TRBV6-1 to TRBJ1-2; TRBD1 aligns across 10 bases. The J segment lost 4 bases and the V segment lost 8 bases, leaving 7 bases of the junction unmatched. The germline V gene encodes CDR1 MNHNS and CDR2 SASEGT. The CDR3 has 14 residues. CDR3 nucleotides: TGTGCCAGCTGGGGACAGGGGAGTATCTATGGCTACACCTTC. Amino acid sequence: CASWGQGSIYGYTF.

The sample holds a few counts of this clone. This chain joins TRBV6-6 and TRBJ2-1, with D possibly being TRBD2 (5 bases). Germline CDR1 MNHNY, CDR2 SVGAGI (reference sequence). The CDR3 runs to 14 residues. Deletions cut 7 bases from V and 9 bases from J, with 19 bases between. As DNA, the CDR3 is TGTGCCAGCATCCCTAACTCAGGAGGCGGTGAGCAGTTCTTC. Protein product: CASIPNSGGGEQFF.

The chain combines TRBV7-2 with TRBJ2-5; 7 nucleotides match TRBD1. CDR1 SGHTA and CDR2 FQGNSA come from the germline V gene. This CDR3 comprises 14 residues. J lost 5 bases, V lost 5 bases, and 8 bases had no gene match. The CDR3 region is CASSPGDSRETQYF. The CDR3 DNA reads as TGTGCCAGCAGCCCAGGGGACAGTCGGGAGACCCAGTACTTC.

This chain links TRBV4-3 with TRBJ2-1; D is unclear. The germline V gene encodes CDR1 LGHNA and CDR2 YSLEER. The CDR3 runs to 16 residues. Trimming took 4 bases from V and 0 from J, leaving 13 bases between them. The CDR3 reads CASSRSKKSSYNEQFF. CDR3 bases: TGCGCCAGCAGCCGGAGCAAAAAGAGCTCCTACAATGAGCAGTTCTTC.

J is TRBJ2-5 and V is TRBV20-1, with D possibly being TRBD2 (5 bases). The germline gives CDR1 DFQATT, CDR2 SNEGSKA (reference sequence). The CDR3 totals 11 residues. V lost 4 bases, J lost 14 bases, and 17 bases lay in between. The CDR3 region is CSATTGIRDYF. In nucleotides, the CDR3 is TGCAGTGCTACAACTGGGATACGGGATTACTTC.

This clone was counted between two and nine times. This chain links TRBV7-9 with TRBJ1-5; D remains ambiguous. CDR3 length: 13 residues. Trimming took 3 bases from V and 5 from J, leaving 8 bases between them. In germline, CDR1 is SEHNR, CDR2 FQNEAQ (reference sequence). CDR3 DNA: TGTGCCAGCAGCTTGTCAGTAGATCAGCCCCAGCATTTT. The encoded protein is CASSLSVDQPQHF. Full variable domain (rest looked up from reference TRBV7-9 and TRBJ1-5): DTGVSQNPRHKITKRGQNVTFRCDPISEHNRLYWYRQTLGQGPEFLTYFQNEAQLEKSRLLSDRFSAERPKGSFSTLEIQRTEQGDSAMYLCASSLSVDQPQHFGDGTRLSIL.

This clone was counted many times. V gene TRBV7-2 combines with J gene TRBJ1-2; D is perhaps TRBD1 (5 bases). CDR3 length equals 13 residues. V shed 4 bases and J shed 2 bases, with 8 bases lying between them. The V gene's germline CDR1 is SGHTA and CDR2 FQGNSA. The CDR3 reads CASSSGRNYGYTF. Here the CDR3 DNA reads TGTGCCAGCAGCTCGGGGCGAAACTATGGCTACACCTTC.